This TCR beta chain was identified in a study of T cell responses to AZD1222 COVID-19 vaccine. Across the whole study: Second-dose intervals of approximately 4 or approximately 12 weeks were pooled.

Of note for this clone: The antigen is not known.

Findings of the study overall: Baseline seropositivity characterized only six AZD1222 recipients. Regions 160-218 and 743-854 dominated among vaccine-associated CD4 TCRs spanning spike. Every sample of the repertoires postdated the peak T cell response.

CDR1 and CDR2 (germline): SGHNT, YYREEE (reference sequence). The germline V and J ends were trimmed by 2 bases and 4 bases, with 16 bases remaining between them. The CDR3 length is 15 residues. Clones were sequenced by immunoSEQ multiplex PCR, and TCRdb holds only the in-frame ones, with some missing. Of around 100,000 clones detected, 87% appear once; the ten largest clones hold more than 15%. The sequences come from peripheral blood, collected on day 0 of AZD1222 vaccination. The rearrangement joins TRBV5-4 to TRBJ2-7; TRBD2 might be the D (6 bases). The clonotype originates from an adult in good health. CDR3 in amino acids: CASSLKQVAGYEQYF. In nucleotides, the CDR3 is TGTGCCAGCAGCTTAAAACAGGTGGCGGGGTACGAGCAGTACTTC.